A single T cell receptor (beta chain) is shown here with its context. Antigen specificity is unknown. These data belong to a study of blood T cells in healthy people across ages. Trimming pared 2 bases from V and 4 bases from J, leaving 24 bases between. The CDR3 extends over 17 amino acids. The germline CDR1 and CDR2 sequences are DFQATT and SNEGSKA (reference sequence). Broader study findings: PBMCs left unsorted prevented a conclusive naive versus antigen-experienced comparison. Higher naive T cell percentage went strongly together with higher TCR beta diversity.

Combining a sample-barcoded 5' primer with a J-beta primer mix, a second PCR ran for roughly 6 to 12 cycles. TCRdb processed the 5' RACE reads anew with MiXCR; each CDR3 protein has one entry. This sample has about 1.8 million distinct CDR3 sequences, with 49% found just once. The sample providers were healthy Caucasian people from Russia, aged about 6 to 95. The clonotype comes from a middle-aged woman in good health. Sample: blood. The V and J genes are TRBV20-1 and TRBJ2-7; the D gene is possibly TRBD2 (5 bases). The CDR3 region has the DNA TGCAGTGCTAGACGTAGAGGGCGGGCCAGTCAAAGTTACGAGCAGTACTTC. Translated: CSARRRGRASQSYEQYF.